A single sample gave rise to the 11 T cell receptor beta chains below, sequenced in a study of blood T cell repertoires in COVID-19. Clones were sequenced by immunoSEQ multiplex PCR, and TCRdb holds only the in-frame ones, with some missing. Of around 250,000 clones detected, about 88% appear once; the ten largest clones hold roughly 1.6%. Specimen: PBMCs or T cells enriched from blood (not recorded which). Source of these receptors: a woman in her 50s who had recovered from COVID-19.

The rearrangement joins TRBV30 to TRBJ1-5; a weak D match, TRBD1 (5 bases). The CDR3 extends over 16 amino acids. V was trimmed by 0 bases and J by 1 base, leaving 13 bases between them. Germline assignment: CDR1 GTSNPN and CDR2 SVGIG (reference sequence). The CDR3 sequence: CAWSVRSGGSNQPQHF. CDR3 in DNA: TGTGCCTGGAGTGTACGTTCGGGGGGGAGCAATCAGCCCCAGCATTTT.

This chain connects TRBV3-1 (or the pseudogene TRBV3-2) to TRBJ2-7; 9 nucleotides align to TRBD1. The CDR3 loop spans 15 amino acids. Unmatched junction bases numbered 5, after V lost 3 bases and J lost 2 bases. Germline CDR1 LGHDT, CDR2 YNNKEL (reference sequence). Written as DNA, the CDR3 is TGTGCCAGCAGCCAGACCGGGACAGGGACCTACGAGCAGTACTTC. This gives the protein CASSQTGTGTYEQYF.

This clone was observed a handful of times. CDR3 DNA sequence: TGTGCCAGCACTGAAGCGGGGCCCCGACAGACTGAAGCTTTCTTT. It encodes CASTEAGPRQTEAFF. The V and J genes are TRBV5-4 and TRBJ1-1; maybe TRBD1 (5 bases). Germline CDR1 SGHNT, CDR2 YYREEE (reference sequence). This CDR3 region has 15 residues. V gave up 6 bases and J gave up 5 bases, with 20 bases separating them.

Worth noting for this clone: The same CDR3 arises from other DNA sequences in this sample as well. The chain recombines TRBV11-2 with TRBJ2-7, with D possibly matching TRBD2 (5 bases). Germline assignment: CDR1 SGHAT and CDR2 FQNNGV. Trimming cost V 3 bases and J 1 base, with 10 bases left between them. The CDR3 covers 14 residues. CDR3 DNA: TGTGCCAGCAGCTTGAGTGGGAGTTCCTACGAGCAGTACTTC. This gives the protein CASSLSGSSYEQYF. The whole variable domain, remainder taken from reference TRBV11-2 and TRBJ2-7, is EAGVAQSPRYKIIEKRQSVAFWCNPISGHATLYWYQQILGQGPKLLIQFQNNGVVDDSQLPKDRFSAERLKGVDSTLKIQPAKLEDSAVYLCASSLSGSSYEQYFGPGTRLTVT.

The CDR3 coding sequence is TGTGCCTGGAGGCCACAGGGATTCGGTGGCTACACCTTC. It specifies CAWRPQGFGGYTF. V and J are TRBV30 and TRBJ1-2; possible D gene TRBD1, 6 bases. The V and J ends lost 3 bases and 7 bases respectively, with 15 bases between them. The CDR3 consists of 13 residues. Germline CDR1 and CDR2: GTSNPN and SVGIG (reference sequence).

In this sample, this clone turned up once. This chain uses TRBV6-5 with TRBJ2-2, with unresolved D. V lost 0 bases and J 3 bases, leaving 5 bases between the germline ends. The CDR3 is made up of 14 amino acids. CDR1 and CDR2 (germline): MNHEY, SVGAGI. CDR3 protein: CASSYSEYTGELFF. CDR3 DNA sequence: TGTGCCAGCAGTTACTCGGAGTACACCGGGGAGCTGTTTTTT.

J is TRBJ2-3 and V is TRBV28; 8 bases line up with TRBD2. V was clipped by 8 bases and J by 8 bases; unmatched bases: 12. This CDR3 comprises 14 residues. Per germline, CDR1 MDHEN and CDR2 SYDVKM. CDR3 coding DNA: TGTGCCAGCCTCGGGGGGGGGACCCCCTTTACGCAGTATTTT. Its protein is CASLGGGTPFTQYF.

The chain has TRBV7-6 and TRBJ1-3; 9 nucleotides agree with TRBD1. Germline CDR1 reads SGHVS; CDR2 reads FNYEAQ. CDR3 length equals 15 residues. V trimming: 5 bases; J trimming: 1 base; junction bases outside the gene matches: 3. The CDR3 DNA reads as TGTGCCAGCAGCAGGGGACAGGGTTCTGGAAACACCATATATTTT. Protein sequence: CASSRGQGSGNTIYF.

The chain links TRBV11-3 to TRBJ2-7; D is perhaps TRBD2 (6 bases). Germline CDR1 SGHNT, CDR2 YENEEA. Trimming took 5 bases from V and 4 from J, leaving 12 bases between them. CDR3 length equals 13 residues. The CDR3 nucleotides read TGTGCCAGCAGCAAAGGCGGGGTTTACGAGCAGTACTTC. Translated: CASSKGGVYEQYF.

The genes are TRBV6-1 and TRBJ1-1; D is unresolved. Per germline, CDR1 MNHNS and CDR2 SASEGT. The CDR3 is 12 amino acids. Between the trimmed V and J ends, which lost 2 bases and 1 base, there was a span of 2 bases. The CDR3 is CASSERNTEAFF. The CDR3 DNA follows: TGTGCCAGCAGTGAACGGAACACTGAAGCTTTCTTT.

Points on this clone: Here the CDR3 omits its conserved ending phenylalanine or tryptophan, so a read error is the likely source. Because the CDR3's place on the DNA is in doubt, the DNA is left out and the CDR3 is given as listed by TCRdb. V usage is TRBV4-1 and J usage is TRBJ1-2; TRBD1 is taken as the D call from the table, unchecked against the DNA. Germline values: CDR1 MGHRA, CDR2 YSYEKL. The CDR3 contains 13 residues when both ends are counted. CDR3 loop: CASSQALGQYFVV.